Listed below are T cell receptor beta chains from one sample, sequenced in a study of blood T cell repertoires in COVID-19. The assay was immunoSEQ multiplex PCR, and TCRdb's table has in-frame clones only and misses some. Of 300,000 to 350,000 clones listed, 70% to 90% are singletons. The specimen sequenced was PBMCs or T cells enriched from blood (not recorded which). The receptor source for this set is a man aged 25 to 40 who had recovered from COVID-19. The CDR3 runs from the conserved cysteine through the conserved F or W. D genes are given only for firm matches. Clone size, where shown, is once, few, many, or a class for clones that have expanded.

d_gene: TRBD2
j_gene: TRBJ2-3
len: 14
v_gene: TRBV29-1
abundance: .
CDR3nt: TGCAGCGTCCGAGCGGGGGCCTACACAGATACGCAGTATTTT
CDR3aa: CSVRAGAYTDTQYF

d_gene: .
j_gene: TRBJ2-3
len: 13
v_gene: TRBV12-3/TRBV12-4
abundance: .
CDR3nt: TGTGCCAGCACTTCAGGTAGAACAGATACGCAGTATTTT
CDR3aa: CASTSGRTDTQYF

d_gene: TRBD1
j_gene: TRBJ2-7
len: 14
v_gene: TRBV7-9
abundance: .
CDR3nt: TGTGCCAGCAGCCCGACAGGGCGGAACTACGAGCAGTACTTC
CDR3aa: CASSPTGRNYEQYF

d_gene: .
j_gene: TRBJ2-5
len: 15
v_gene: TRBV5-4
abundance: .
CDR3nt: TGTGCCAGCAGCCGTCGAGGTTCGGACCAAGAGACCCAGTACTTC
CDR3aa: CASSRRGSDQETQYF

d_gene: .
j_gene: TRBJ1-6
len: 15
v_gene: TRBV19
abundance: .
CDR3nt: TGTGCCAGCCGCCTTGGGGCGTCCTATAATTCACCCCTCCACTTT
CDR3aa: CASRLGASYNSPLHF

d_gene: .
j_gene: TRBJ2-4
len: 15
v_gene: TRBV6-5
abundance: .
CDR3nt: TGTGCCACCAAAGTGACAGCTATAGCCAAAAACATTCAGTACTTC
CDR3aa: CATKVTAIAKNIQYF

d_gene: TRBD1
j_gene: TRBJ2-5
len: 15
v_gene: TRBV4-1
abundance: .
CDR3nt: TGCGCCAGCAGCCAAGGGACAGGGGACTCTAGGACCCAGTACTTC
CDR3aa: CASSQGTGDSRTQYF

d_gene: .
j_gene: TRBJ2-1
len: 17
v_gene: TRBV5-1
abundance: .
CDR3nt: TGCGCCAGCAGCTTGGCCGAGGCCCGACTCGCCTACAATGAGCAGTTCTTC
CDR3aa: CASSLAEARLAYNEQFF

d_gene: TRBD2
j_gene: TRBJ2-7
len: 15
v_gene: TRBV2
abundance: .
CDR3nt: TGTGCCAGCAGTGAAGGACTAGCGGGGAACTACGAGCAGTACTTC
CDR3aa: CASSEGLAGNYEQYF

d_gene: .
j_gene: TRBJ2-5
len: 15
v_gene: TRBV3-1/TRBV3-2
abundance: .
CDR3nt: TGTGCCAGCAGCCAAGGAGGTCTAGATCAAGAGACCCAGTACTTC
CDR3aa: CASSQGGLDQETQYF

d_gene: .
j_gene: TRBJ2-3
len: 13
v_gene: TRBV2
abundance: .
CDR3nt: TGTGCCAGCAATCCAGATAGCACAGATACGCAGTATTTT
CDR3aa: CASNPDSTDTQYF

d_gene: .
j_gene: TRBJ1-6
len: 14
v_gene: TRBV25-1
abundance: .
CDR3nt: TGTGCCAGCAGCGACTCATCGGATAATTCACCCCTCCACTTT
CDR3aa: CASSDSSDNSPLHF

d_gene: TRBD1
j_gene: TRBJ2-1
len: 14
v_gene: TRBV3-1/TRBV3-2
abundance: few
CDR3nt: TGTGCCAGCAGCCGACCGGGACAGGGGAATGAGCAGTTCTTC
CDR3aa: CASSRPGQGNEQFF

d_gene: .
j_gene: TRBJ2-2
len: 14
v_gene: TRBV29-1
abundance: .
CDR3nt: TGCAGCGTTGACAGGTTAGGGAACACCGGGGAGCTGTTTTTT
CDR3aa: CSVDRLGNTGELFF

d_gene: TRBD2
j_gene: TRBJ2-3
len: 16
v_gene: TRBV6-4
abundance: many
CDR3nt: TGTGCCAGCAGTGACTCAAGCGGGGGGGACACAGATACGCAGTATTTT
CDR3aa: CASSDSSGGDTDTQYF

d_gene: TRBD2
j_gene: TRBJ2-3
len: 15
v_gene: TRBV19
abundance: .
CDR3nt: TGTGCCAGTACGACTAGCGGGAGTCCCAGAGATACGCAGTATTTT
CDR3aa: CASTTSGSPRDTQYF

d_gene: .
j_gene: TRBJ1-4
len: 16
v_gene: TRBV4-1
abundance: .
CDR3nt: TGCGCCAGCAGCCAAGATGGGGGAGGCAGGGCTGAAAAACTGTTTTTT
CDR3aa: CASSQDGGGRAEKLFF

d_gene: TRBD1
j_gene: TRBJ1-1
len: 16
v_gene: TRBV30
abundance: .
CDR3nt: TGTGCCTGGAACCTACTTCAAGGGACAGGGGTACCTGAAGCTTTCTTT
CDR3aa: CAWNLLQGTGVPEAFF

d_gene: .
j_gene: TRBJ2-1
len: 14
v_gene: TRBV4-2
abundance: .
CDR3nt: TGTGCCAGCAGCCAAGACAGCTCCTACAATGAGCAGTTCTTC
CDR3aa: CASSQDSSYNEQFF

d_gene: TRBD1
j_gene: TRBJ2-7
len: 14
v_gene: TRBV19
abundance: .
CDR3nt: TGTGCCAGTAGTATCGGGACAGGGTATCCGGATCAGTACTTC
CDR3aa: CASSIGTGYPDQYF

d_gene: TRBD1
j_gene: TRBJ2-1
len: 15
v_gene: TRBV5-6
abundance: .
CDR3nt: TGTGCCAGCAGTTTCGGACAGGGTGGGTACAATGAGCAGTTCTTC
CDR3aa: CASSFGQGGYNEQFF

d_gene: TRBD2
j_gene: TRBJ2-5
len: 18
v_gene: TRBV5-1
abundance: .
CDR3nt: TGCGCCAGCAGCCAGGGGACTAGCGGGAAACTGTGGGGGGAGACCCAGTACTTC
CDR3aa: CASSQGTSGKLWGETQYF

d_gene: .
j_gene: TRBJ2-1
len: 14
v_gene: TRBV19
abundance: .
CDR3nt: TGTGCCAGTAGTATGACGGGGTACTACAATGAGCAGTTCTTC
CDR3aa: CASSMTGYYNEQFF

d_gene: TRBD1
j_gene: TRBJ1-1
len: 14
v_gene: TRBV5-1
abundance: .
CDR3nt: TGCGCCAGCAGCCTAATCCCAGGGGGCCCTGAAGCTTTCTTT
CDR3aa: CASSLIPGGPEAFF

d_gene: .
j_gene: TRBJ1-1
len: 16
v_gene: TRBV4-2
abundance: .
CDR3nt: TGTGCCAGCAGCCAAGGCGGGGGGGGCCTGGACACTGAAGCTTTCTTT
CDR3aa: CASSQGGGGLDTEAFF

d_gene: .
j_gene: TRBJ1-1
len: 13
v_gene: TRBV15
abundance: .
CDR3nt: TGTGCCACCAGCAGAGATGCACCAGGTGAAGCTTTCTTT
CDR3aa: CATSRDAPGEAFF

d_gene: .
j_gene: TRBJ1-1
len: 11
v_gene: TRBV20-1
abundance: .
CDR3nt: TGCAGTGCTCCTACAGGGTCTCAGGCTTTCTTT
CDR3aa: CSAPTGSQAFF

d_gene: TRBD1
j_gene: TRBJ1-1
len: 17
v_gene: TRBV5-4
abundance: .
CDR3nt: TGTGCCAGCAGCTCCGGATTAACGGGACAGCAGAACACTGAAGCTTTCTTT
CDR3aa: CASSSGLTGQQNTEAFF

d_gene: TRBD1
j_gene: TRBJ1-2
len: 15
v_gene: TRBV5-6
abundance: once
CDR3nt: TGTGCCAGCAGCTTCCCGAGCGGACAGGGGGGTGGCTACACCTTC
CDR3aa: CASSFPSGQGGGYTF

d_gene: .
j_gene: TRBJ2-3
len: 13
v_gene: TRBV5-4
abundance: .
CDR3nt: TGTGCCAGCAGCTTGTTGGCATCTGATACGCAGTATTTT
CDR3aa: CASSLLASDTQYF

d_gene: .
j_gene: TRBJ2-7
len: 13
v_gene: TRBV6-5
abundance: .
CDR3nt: TGTGCCAGCAGGTTTCCAGGGTCCTACGAGCAGTACTTC
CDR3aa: CASRFPGSYEQYF

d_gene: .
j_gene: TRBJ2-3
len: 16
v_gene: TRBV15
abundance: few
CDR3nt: TGTGCCACCAGCAGAGGACTCCCGACTAGCACAGATACGCAGTATTTT
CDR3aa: CATSRGLPTSTDTQYF

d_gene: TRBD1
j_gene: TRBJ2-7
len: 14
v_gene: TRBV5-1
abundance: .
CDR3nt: TGCGCCAGTACAACCGGGACAGGGGCTGGCGAGCAGTACTTC
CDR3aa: CASTTGTGAGEQYF

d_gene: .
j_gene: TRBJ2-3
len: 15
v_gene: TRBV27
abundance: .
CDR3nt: TGTGCCAGCAGTTTAACTGGTGCGGGCACAGATACGCAGTATTTT
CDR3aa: CASSLTGAGTDTQYF

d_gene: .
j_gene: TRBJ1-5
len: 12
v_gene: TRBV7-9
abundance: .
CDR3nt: TGTGCCAGCAGCTTAATTAGTCAGCCCCAGCATTTT
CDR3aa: CASSLISQPQHF

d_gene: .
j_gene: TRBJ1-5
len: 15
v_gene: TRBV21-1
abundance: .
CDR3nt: TGTGCCAGCAGGGGCGTCCGGGGGGGGAATCAGCCCCAGCATTTT
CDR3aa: CASRGVRGGNQPQHF

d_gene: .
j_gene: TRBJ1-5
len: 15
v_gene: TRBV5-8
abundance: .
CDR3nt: TGTGCCAGCAGGGCCCAGGGGTATAGCAATCAGCCCCAGCATTTT
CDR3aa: CASRAQGYSNQPQHF

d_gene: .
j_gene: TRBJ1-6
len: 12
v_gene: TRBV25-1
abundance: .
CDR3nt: TGTGCCAGCAGTGAATTAGAATCACCCCTCCACTTT
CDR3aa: CASSELESPLHF

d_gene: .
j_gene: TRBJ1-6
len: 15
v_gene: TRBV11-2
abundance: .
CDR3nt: TGTGCCAGCAGCTTAGGTGGAGCGGGGAATTCACCCCTCCACTTT
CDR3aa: CASSLGGAGNSPLHF

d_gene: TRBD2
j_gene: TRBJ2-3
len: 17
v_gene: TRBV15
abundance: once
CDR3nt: TGTGCCACCAGCAGAGATGTGCTAGCGGGGTACACAGATACGCAGTATTTT
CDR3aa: CATSRDVLAGYTDTQYF

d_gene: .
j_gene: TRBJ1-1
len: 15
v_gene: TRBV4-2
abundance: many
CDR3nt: TGTGCCAGCAGCCAAGATAGGACAGTGAACACTGAAGCTTTCTTT
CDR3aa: CASSQDRTVNTEAFF

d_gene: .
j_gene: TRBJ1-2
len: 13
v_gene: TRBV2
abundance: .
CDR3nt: TGTGCCAGCCGACTGCCTGTCAACTATGGCTACACCTTC
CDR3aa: CASRLPVNYGYTF

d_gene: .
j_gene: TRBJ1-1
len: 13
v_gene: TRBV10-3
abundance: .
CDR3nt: TGTGCCGGCAGCGGAGGGATGAACACTGAAGCTTTCTTT
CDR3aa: CAGSGGMNTEAFF

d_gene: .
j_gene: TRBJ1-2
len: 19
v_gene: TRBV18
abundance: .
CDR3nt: TGTGCCAGCTCACCGTCGACCGGAGAAACAGGGACTACTAACTATGGCTACACCTTC
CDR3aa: CASSPSTGETGTTNYGYTF

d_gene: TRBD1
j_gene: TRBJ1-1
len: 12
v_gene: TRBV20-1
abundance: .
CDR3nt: TGCAGTGCTGGTGACAGGGGAACTGAAGCTTTCTTT
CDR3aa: CSAGDRGTEAFF